The rows below give T cell receptor beta chains drawn from one sample of a study of brain T cells in children with intractable seizures. The data were produced by immunoSEQ multiplex PCR, yet TCRdb's version contains in-frame clones alone and is incomplete. The sample records some 41,000 clones, roughly 90% being singletons. This specimen consisted of peripheral blood, obtained at surgery. The receptors originated from a girl aged 2-15 years with tuberous sclerosis and intractable seizures. Both conserved end residues are part of each CDR3. D genes are given only for firm matches. Part of the rows lack a size; the others show once, few, many or a class for expanded clones.

v_call	cdr3_length	d_call	j_call	clone_size	cdr3_aa	cdr3_nt
TRBV20-1	13	TRBD2	TRBJ2-5	NA	CSASSGGQETQYF	TGCAGTGCTAGTAGCGGGGGGCAAGAGACCCAGTACTTC
TRBV5-1	16	TRBD1	TRBJ2-2	few	CASSSTGTGNTGELFF	TGCGCCAGCAGCTCGACCGGGACAGGGAACACCGGGGAGCTGTTTTTT
TRBV9	16	TRBD1	TRBJ2-1	NA	CASSARQGAAYNEQFF	TGTGCCAGCAGCGCCCGACAGGGGGCGGCCTACAATGAGCAGTTCTTC
TRBV5-6	18	NA	TRBJ2-5	NA	CASSYSLFDSAPQETQYF	TGTGCCAGCAGCTACTCCCTTTTTGACAGCGCACCTCAAGAGACCCAGTACTTC
TRBV27	17	TRBD1	TRBJ1-1	NA	CASSLTRQGRGNTEAFF	TGTGCCAGCAGTCTAACTAGACAGGGACGCGGGAACACTGAAGCTTTCTTT
TRBV11-2	15	NA	TRBJ2-2	NA	CASSPLRGHNGELFF	TGTGCCAGCAGCCCCCTCCGGGGACACAACGGGGAGCTGTTTTTT
TRBV5-1	16	TRBD1	TRBJ2-5	NA	CASSLGGTGVPETQYF	TGCGCCAGCAGCTTAGGCGGGACAGGGGTTCCAGAGACCCAGTACTTC
TRBV9	13	NA	TRBJ1-1	NA	CASSPQGNTEAFF	TGTGCCAGCAGCCCCCAGGGCAACACTGAAGCTTTCTTT
TRBV11-2	16	TRBD1	TRBJ2-7	NA	CASSPSGGTGAGEQYF	TGTGCCAGCAGCCCGAGCGGAGGGACAGGGGCTGGCGAGCAGTACTTC
TRBV5-1	16	TRBD2	TRBJ2-1	NA	CASSLELSSGGNEQFF	TGCGCCAGCAGCTTGGAGTTGTCTAGCGGGGGGAATGAGCAGTTCTTC
TRBV5-1	16	NA	TRBJ1-1	NA	CASSLVAPVRNTEAFF	TGCGCCAGCAGCTTGGTTGCCCCAGTTAGGAACACTGAAGCTTTCTTT
TRBV4-1	17	NA	TRBJ2-3	NA	CASSQGWELQGGDTQYF	TGCGCCAGCAGCCAAGGGTGGGAACTCCAGGGGGGAGATACGCAGTATTTT
TRBV7-9	15	TRBD1	TRBJ1-5	NA	CASSPGTGNTQPQHF	TGTGCCAGCAGCCCGGGGACAGGTAATACCCAGCCCCAGCATTTT
TRBV4-2	14	TRBD1	TRBJ1-4	NA	CASSPDRVNEKLFF	TGTGCCAGCAGCCCTGACAGGGTTAATGAAAAACTGTTTTTT
TRBV30	14	NA	TRBJ1-6	few	CAWRPTGGISPLHF	TGTGCCTGGAGACCGACAGGCGGGATTTCACCCCTCCACTTT
TRBV5-6	13	NA	TRBJ1-1	NA	CASRRRGNTEAFF	TGTGCCAGCAGACGAAGGGGGAACACTGAAGCTTTCTTT
TRBV14	15	NA	TRBJ2-5	NA	CASSQIGGGKETQYF	TGTGCCAGCAGCCAGATTGGAGGGGGGAAGGAGACCCAGTACTTC
TRBV27	15	NA	TRBJ2-2	once	CASSLSRLETGELFF	TGTGCCAGCAGTTTATCGAGACTAGAGACCGGGGAGCTGTTTTTT
TRBV5-4	14	NA	TRBJ2-7	NA	CASRVVFDSYEQYF	TGTGCCAGCAGGGTCGTTTTTGACAGTTACGAGCAGTACTTC
TRBV7-9	15	TRBD2	TRBJ2-1	once	CASSPTSATYNEQFF	TGTGCCAGCAGCCCGACTAGCGCTACCTACAATGAGCAGTTCTTC
TRBV18	12	NA	TRBJ2-5	NA	CASSRYLETQYF	TGTGCCAGCTCACGATACTTGGAGACCCAGTACTTC
TRBV9	14	NA	TRBJ1-1	NA	CASSVNRGGTEAFF	TGTGCCAGCAGCGTAAATCGAGGAGGAACTGAAGCTTTCTTT
TRBV9	12	NA	TRBJ1-4	NA	CASSVQGGKLFF	TGTGCCAGCAGCGTACAGGGAGGAAAACTGTTTTTT
TRBV9	13	NA	TRBJ1-1	NA	CASSPPIKDEAFF	TGTGCCAGCAGCCCCCCAATAAAGGATGAAGCTTTCTTT
TRBV7-9	14	TRBD2	TRBJ2-5	NA	CASSPSGGWETQYF	TGTGCCAGCAGCCCGAGCGGGGGATGGGAGACCCAGTACTTC
TRBV19	15	NA	TRBJ1-5	NA	CASSIRGPNNQPQHF	TGTGCCAGTAGTATCAGGGGCCCAAACAATCAGCCCCAGCATTTT
TRBV5-6	15	NA	TRBJ2-2	NA	CASSLVSPYTGELFF	TGTGCCAGCAGCTTGGTGTCTCCGTACACCGGGGAGCTGTTTTTT
TRBV2	14	NA	TRBJ1-2	NA	CASSEEVPITGYTF	TGTGCCAGCAGTGAAGAAGTTCCCATAACTGGCTACACCTTC
TRBV19	15	TRBD1	TRBJ2-2	NA	CASSPDRVGAGELFF	TGTGCCAGTAGTCCGGACAGGGTCGGGGCCGGGGAGCTGTTTTTT
TRBV5-6	15	TRBD1	TRBJ2-3	NA	CASSRTGGQGDTQYF	TGTGCCAGCAGCCGGACAGGGGGCCAGGGAGATACGCAGTATTTT
TRBV30	14	TRBD1	TRBJ1-2	NA	CAWSPGQGAYGYTF	TGTGCCTGGAGTCCCGGACAGGGAGCCTATGGCTACACCTTC
TRBV10-3	16	NA	TRBJ2-6	NA	CAISESGGLGANVLTF	TGTGCCATCAGTGAGTCTGGAGGGCTCGGGGCCAACGTCCTGACTTTC
TRBV5-4	14	NA	TRBJ1-1	NA	CASSLSLRNTEAFF	TGTGCCAGCAGCTTATCTTTACGGAACACTGAAGCTTTCTTT
TRBV5-5	16	NA	TRBJ2-5	NA	CASSFVLGRLQETQYF	TGTGCCAGCAGCTTCGTCCTGGGACGCCTCCAAGAGACCCAGTACTTC
TRBV7-6	18	NA	TRBJ1-3	once	CASSLVSLLTGTGNTIYF	TGTGCCAGCAGCTTAGTATCGCTACTTACAGGGACTGGAAACACCATATATTTT
TRBV19	13	NA	TRBJ2-5	NA	CASSYTSLETQYF	TGTGCCAGTAGTTATACTAGTTTAGAGACCCAGTACTTC
TRBV24-1	13	NA	TRBJ1-1	NA	CATRRQANTEAFF	TGTGCCACCAGACGGCAGGCAAACACTGAAGCTTTCTTT
TRBV6-5	15	NA	TRBJ1-5	NA	CASSYSTGPYQPQHF	TGTGCCAGCAGTTACTCGACCGGGCCGTATCAGCCCCAGCATTTT
TRBV7-7	15	TRBD1	TRBJ2-7	NA	CASSLEQGDRYEQYF	TGTGCTAGCAGCTTAGAACAGGGGGATAGGTACGAGCAGTACTTC
TRBV11-2	15	TRBD1	TRBJ1-3	NA	CASSTQGAPGNTIYF	TGTGCCAGCAGCACCCAGGGGGCGCCTGGAAACACCATATATTTT
TRBV2	14	NA	TRBJ1-1	NA	CASSEARTDTEAFF	TGTGCCAGCAGTGAAGCGAGGACCGACACTGAAGCTTTCTTT
TRBV27	15	TRBD1	TRBJ2-5	NA	CASSLSHGQGRTQYF	TGTGCCAGCAGTTTATCCCATGGACAGGGGAGGACCCAGTACTTC
TRBV11-2	16	NA	TRBJ2-2	NA	CASSPLGGPNTGELFF	TGTGCCAGCAGCCCACTCGGGGGGCCGAACACCGGGGAGCTGTTTTTT
TRBV5-1	18	TRBD1	TRBJ1-2	NA	CASSLRTGSSSHNYGYTF	TGCGCCAGCAGCCTACGGACAGGGTCGTCTTCACATAACTATGGCTACACCTTC
TRBV29-1	10	NA	TRBJ2-7	NA	CSVGTEYQYF	TGCAGCGTTGGAACAGAATATCAGTACTTC
TRBV5-4	13	NA	TRBJ2-3	NA	CASSFEGADTQYF	TGTGCCAGCAGCTTTGAGGGCGCAGATACGCAGTATTTT
TRBV2	17	TRBD1	TRBJ1-5	NA	CASSEGSAGGGNQPQHF	TGTGCCAGCAGTGAAGGTTCGGCAGGGGGCGGCAATCAGCCCCAGCATTTT
TRBV7-9	16	NA	TRBJ2-3	NA	CASSPLGGSVPDTQYF	TGTGCCAGCAGCCCCCTAGGCGGTTCGGTCCCAGATACGCAGTATTTT
TRBV12-3/TRBV12-4	13	NA	TRBJ2-4	NA	CASSLAGENIQYF	TGTGCCAGCAGTTTAGCGGGGGAAAACATTCAGTACTTC
TRBV18	14	TRBD1	TRBJ1-1	once	CASSPGQGNTEAFF	TGTGCCAGCTCACCGGGACAGGGGAACACTGAAGCTTTCTTT
TRBV24-1	14	TRBD1	TRBJ2-7	NA	CATIKDRGCYEQYF	TGTGCCACCATTAAAGACAGGGGGTGCTACGAGCAGTACTTC
TRBV7-6	13	NA	TRBJ1-1	NA	CASSLEGGTEAFF	TGTGCCAGCAGCTTAGAGGGGGGCACTGAAGCTTTCTTT